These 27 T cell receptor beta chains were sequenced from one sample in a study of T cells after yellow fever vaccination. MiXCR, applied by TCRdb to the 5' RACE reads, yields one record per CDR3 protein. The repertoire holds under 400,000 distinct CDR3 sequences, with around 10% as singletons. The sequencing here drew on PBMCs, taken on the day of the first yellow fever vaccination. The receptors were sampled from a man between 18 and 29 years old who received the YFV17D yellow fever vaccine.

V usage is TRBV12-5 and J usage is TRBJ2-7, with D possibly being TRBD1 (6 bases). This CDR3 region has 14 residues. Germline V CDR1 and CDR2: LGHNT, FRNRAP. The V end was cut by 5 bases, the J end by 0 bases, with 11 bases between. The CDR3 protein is CASGRQESSYEQYV. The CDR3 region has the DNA TGTGCTAGTGGTCGACAGGAGAGCTCCTACGAGCAGTACGTC.

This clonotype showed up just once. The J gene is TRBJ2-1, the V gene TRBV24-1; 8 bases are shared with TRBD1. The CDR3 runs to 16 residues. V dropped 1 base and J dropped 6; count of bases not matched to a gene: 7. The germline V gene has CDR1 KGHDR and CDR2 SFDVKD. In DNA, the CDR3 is TGTGCCACCAGTGATTTTGGGCCTACAGGGGGCAATGAGCAGTTCTTC. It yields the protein CATSDFGPTGGNEQFF.

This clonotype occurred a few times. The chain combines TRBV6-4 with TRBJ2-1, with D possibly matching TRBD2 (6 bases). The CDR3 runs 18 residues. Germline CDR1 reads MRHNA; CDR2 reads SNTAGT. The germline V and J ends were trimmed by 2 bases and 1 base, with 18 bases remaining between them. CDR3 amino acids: CASSDLPGGFGSYNEQFF. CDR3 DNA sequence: TGTGCCAGCAGTGACCTGCCCGGGGGTTTTGGATCCTACAATGAGCAGTTCTTC.

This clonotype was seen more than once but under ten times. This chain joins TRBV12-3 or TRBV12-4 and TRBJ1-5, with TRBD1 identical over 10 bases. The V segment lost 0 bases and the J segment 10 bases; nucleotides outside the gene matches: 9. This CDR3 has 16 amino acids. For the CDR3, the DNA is TGTGCCAGCAGTTTAGCGCGGAGGGACAGGGGACCTCCCCAGCATTTT. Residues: CASSLARRDRGPPQHF.

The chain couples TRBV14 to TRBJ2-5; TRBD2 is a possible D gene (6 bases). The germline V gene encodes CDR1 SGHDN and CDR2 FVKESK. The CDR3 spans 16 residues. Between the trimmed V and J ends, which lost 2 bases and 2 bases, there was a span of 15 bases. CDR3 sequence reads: CASSQRLVGGQETQYF. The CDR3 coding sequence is TGTGCCAGCAGCCAAAGACTAGTCGGTGGGCAAGAGACCCAGTACTTC.

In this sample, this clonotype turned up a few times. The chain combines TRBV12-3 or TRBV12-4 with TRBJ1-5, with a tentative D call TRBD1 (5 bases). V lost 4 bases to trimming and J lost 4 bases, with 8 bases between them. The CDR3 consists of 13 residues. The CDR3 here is CASSWRGNQPQHF. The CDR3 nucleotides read TGTGCCAGCAGTTGGCGGGGGAATCAGCCCCAGCATTTT.

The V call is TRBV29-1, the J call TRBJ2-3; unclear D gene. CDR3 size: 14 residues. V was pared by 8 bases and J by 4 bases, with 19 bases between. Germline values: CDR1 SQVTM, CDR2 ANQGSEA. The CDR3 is CSWVGLAGPDTQYF. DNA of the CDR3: TGCAGCTGGGTTGGGCTTGCCGGGCCAGATACGCAGTATTTT.

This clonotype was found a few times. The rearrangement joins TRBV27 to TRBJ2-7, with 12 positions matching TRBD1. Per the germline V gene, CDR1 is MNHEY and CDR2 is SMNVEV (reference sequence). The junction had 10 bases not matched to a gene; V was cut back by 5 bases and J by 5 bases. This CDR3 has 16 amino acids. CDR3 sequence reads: CASSTLSGTGGNEQYF. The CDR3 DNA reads TGTGCCAGCAGTACACTTTCCGGGACAGGGGGCAACGAGCAGTACTTC.

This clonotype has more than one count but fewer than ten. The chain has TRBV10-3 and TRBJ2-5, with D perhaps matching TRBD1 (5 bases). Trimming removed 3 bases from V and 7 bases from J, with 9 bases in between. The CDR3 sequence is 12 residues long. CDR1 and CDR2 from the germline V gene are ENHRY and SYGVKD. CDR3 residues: CAISDPRGTQYF. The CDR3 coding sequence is TGTGCCATCAGTGACCCTAGGGGGACCCAGTACTTC.

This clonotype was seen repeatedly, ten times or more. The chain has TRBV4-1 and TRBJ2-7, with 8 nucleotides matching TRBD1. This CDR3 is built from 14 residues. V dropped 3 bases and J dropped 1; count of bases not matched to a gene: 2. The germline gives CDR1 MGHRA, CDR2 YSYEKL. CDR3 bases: TGCGCCAGCAGCCAGAGGACAGGGTCCTACGAGCAGTACTTC. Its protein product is CASSQRTGSYEQYF.

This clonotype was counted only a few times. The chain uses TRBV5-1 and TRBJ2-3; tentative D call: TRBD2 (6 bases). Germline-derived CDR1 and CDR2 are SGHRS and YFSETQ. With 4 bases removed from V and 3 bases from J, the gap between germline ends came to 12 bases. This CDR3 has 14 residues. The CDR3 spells CASSGGTWTDTQYF. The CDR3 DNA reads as TGCGCCAGCAGCGGAGGGACCTGGACAGATACGCAGTATTTT.

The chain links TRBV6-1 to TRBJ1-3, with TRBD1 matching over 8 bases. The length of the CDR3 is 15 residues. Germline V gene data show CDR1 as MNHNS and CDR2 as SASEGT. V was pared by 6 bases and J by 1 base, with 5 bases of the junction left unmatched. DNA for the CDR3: TGTGCCAGCAGACCGACAGGGGATTCTGGAAACACCATATATTTT. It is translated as CASRPTGDSGNTIYF.

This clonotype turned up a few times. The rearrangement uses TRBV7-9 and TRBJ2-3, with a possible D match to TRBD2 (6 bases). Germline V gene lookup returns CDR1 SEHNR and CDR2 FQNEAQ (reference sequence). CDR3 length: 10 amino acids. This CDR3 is CAGGTDTQYF. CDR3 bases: TGTGCTGGGGGGACAGATACGCAGTATTTT.

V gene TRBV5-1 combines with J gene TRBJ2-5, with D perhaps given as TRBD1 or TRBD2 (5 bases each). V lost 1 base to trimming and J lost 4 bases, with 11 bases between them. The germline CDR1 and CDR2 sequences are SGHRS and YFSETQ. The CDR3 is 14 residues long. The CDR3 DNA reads TGCGCCAGCAGCTTGAAGTTGGGGGTAGAGACCCAGTACTTC. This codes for CASSLKLGVETQYF.

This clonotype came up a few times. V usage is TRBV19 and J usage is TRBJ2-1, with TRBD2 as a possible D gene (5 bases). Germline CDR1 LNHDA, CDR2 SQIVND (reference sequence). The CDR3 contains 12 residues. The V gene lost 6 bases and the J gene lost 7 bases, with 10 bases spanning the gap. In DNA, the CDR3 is TGTGCCAGTAGCACCTCGGGGAATGAGCAGTTCTTC. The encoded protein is CASSTSGNEQFF.

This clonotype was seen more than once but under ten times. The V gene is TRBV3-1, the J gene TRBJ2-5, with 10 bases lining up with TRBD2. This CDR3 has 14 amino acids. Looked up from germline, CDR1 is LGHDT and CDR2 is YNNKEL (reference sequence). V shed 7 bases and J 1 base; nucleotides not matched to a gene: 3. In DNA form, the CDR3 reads TGTGCCAGCACCCCTAGCGGGAGCCAAGAGACCCAGTACTTC. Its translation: CASTPSGSQETQYF.

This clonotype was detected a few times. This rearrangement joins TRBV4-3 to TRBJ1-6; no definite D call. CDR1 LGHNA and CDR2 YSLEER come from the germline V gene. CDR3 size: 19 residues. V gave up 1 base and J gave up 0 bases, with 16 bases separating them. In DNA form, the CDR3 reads TGCGCCAGCAGCCAAGGTGTGATTGGATTGAGCTCCTATAATTCACCCCTCCACTTT. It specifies CASSQGVIGLSSYNSPLHF.

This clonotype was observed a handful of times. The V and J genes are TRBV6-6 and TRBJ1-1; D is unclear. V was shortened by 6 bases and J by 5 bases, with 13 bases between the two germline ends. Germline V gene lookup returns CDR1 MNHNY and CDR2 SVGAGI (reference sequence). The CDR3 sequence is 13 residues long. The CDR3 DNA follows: TGTGCCAGCAGCCGGGGTGTGGGAACTGAAGCTTTCTTT. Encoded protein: CASSRGVGTEAFF.

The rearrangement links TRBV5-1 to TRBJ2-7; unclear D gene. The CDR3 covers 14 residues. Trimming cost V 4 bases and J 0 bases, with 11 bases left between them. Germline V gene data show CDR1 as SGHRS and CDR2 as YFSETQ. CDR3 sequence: CASSGSTYSYEQYF. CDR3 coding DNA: TGCGCCAGCAGCGGCTCGACATACTCCTACGAGCAGTACTTC.

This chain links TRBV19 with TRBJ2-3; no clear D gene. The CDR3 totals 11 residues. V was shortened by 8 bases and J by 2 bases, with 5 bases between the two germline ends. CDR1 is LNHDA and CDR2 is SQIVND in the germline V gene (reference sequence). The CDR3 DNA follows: TGTGCCAGTCTGCTCACAGATACGCAGTATTTT. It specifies CASLLTDTQYF.

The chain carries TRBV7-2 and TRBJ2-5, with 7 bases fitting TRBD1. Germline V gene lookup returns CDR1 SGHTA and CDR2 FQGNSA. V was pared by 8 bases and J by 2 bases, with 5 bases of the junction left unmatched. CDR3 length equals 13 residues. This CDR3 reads CASARDRQETQYF. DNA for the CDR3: TGTGCCAGCGCCCGGGACAGACAAGAGACCCAGTACTTC.

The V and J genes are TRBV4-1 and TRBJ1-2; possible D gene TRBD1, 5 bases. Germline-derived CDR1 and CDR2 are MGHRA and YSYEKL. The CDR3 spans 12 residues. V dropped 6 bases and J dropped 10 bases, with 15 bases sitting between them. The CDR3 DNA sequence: TGCGCCAGCAGAAGGGACGCACAGGACTACACCTTC. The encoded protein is CASRRDAQDYTF.

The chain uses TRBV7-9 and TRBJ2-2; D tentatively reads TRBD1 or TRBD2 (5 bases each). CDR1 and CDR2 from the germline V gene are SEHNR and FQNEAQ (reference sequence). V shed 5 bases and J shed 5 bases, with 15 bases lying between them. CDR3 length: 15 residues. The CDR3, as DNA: TGTGCCAGCAGCCCCTCCGCAGGGAGTACCGGGGAGCTGTTTTTT. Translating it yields CASSPSAGSTGELFF.

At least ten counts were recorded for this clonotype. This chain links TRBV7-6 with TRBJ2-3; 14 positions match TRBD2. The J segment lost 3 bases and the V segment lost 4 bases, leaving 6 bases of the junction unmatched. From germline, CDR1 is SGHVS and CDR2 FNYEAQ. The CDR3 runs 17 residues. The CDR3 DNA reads TGTGCCAGCAGCTCGTGGACTAGCGGGGGGATAACAGATACGCAGTATTTT. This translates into CASSSWTSGGITDTQYF.

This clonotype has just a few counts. This CDR3 reads CSARTKTGGVETQYF. In nucleotides, the CDR3 is TGCAGTGCTAGAACCAAGACAGGGGGCGTAGAGACCCAGTACTTC. The chain combines TRBV20-1 with TRBJ2-5, with 10 bases aligning to TRBD1. Germline V gene data show CDR1 as DFQATT and CDR2 as SNEGSKA (reference sequence). Trimming removed 2 bases from V and 4 bases from J; junction bases left unmatched: 7. This CDR3 comprises 15 residues.

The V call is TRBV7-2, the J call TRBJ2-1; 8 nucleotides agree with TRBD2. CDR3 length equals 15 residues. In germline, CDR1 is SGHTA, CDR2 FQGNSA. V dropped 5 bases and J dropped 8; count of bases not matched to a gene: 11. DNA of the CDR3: TGTGCCAGCAGCGATAGAGCGGGGGCAGATGATGAGCAGTTCTTC. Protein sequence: CASSDRAGADDEQFF.

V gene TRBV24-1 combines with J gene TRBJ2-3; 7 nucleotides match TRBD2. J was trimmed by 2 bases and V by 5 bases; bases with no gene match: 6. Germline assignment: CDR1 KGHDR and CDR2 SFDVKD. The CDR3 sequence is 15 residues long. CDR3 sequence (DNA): TGTGCCACCAGTGTGGGCGGGGGATACACAGATACGCAGTATTTT. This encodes CATSVGGGYTDTQYF.